The 31 T cell receptor beta chains below were found in one sample sequenced in a study of blood T cell repertoires in COVID-19. The data were produced by immunoSEQ multiplex PCR, yet TCRdb's version contains in-frame clones alone and is incomplete. The profile shows around 250,000 clones, 86% of them singletons. The sample consisted of peripheral blood. Receptors were obtained from a man aged 80 or over with acute or convalescent COVID-19.

The genes are TRBV6-5 and TRBJ1-5; D not certain. V gave up 6 bases and J gave up 1 base, with 7 bases separating them. The CDR3 runs 13 residues. Germline CDR1 reads MNHEY; CDR2 reads SVGAGI. The chain's CDR3 is CASRGNSNQPQHF. CDR3 DNA sequence: TGTGCCAGCAGGGGCAACAGCAATCAGCCCCAGCATTTT.

This clone has just one count. The rearrangement joins TRBV29-1 to TRBJ2-1, with D possibly being TRBD2 (7 bases). V shed 8 bases and J shed 4 bases, with 15 bases lying between them. This CDR3 spans 13 amino acids. The germline CDR1 and CDR2 sequences are SQVTM and ANQGSEA. The CDR3 here is CSPKGGAYNEQFF. The CDR3, as DNA: TGCAGCCCCAAGGGGGGGGCGTACAATGAGCAGTTCTTC.

The V and J genes are TRBV28 and TRBJ1-2; 7 bases are a match to TRBD1. This CDR3 region has 14 residues. Germline loops: CDR1 MDHEN, CDR2 SYDVKM. V shed 1 base, J shed 2 bases, and the junction held 1 base outside the gene matches. CDR3: CASSLSGGNYGYTF. The CDR3 DNA sequence: TGTGCCAGCAGTTTATCAGGGGGGAACTATGGCTACACCTTC.

As regards this clone: This CDR3 is also generated by other DNA sequences in the sample. The chain recombines TRBV28 with TRBJ1-5; D uncertain. The V gene lost 4 bases and the J gene lost 6 bases, with 7 bases spanning the gap. The length of the CDR3 is 12 residues. CDR1 is MDHEN and CDR2 is SYDVKM in the germline V gene. CDR3 DNA: TGTGCCAGCAGTTCTGGAGGTCAGCCCCAGCATTTT. Protein sequence: CASSSGGQPQHF.

V is TRBV9 and J is TRBJ1-3; D might be TRBD1 (5 bases). The CDR3 spans 16 residues. V gave up 0 bases and J gave up 0 bases, with 10 bases separating them. Germline V gene sequence: CDR1 SGDLS, CDR2 YYNGEE. The CDR3 reads CASSVGGTDSGNTIYF. CDR3 coding DNA: TGTGCCAGCAGCGTAGGCGGGACGGACTCTGGAAACACCATATATTTT.

The V call is TRBV4-1, the J call TRBJ1-4; 7 bases align to TRBD1. Germline loops: CDR1 MGHRA, CDR2 YSYEKL. The CDR3 consists of 13 residues. V was pared by 0 bases and J by 17 bases, with 9 bases of the junction left unmatched. The CDR3 protein is CASSQEDPGTVFF. The CDR3 DNA reads as TGCGCCAGCAGCCAAGAAGACCCCGGGACAGTCTTTTTT.

This clone has just one count. One end of the junction does not line up with germline, which may come from a read error. V gene TRBV12-3 or TRBV12-4 combines with J gene TRBJ1-6; D call uncertain. The length of the CDR3 is 12 residues. The CDR3 nucleotides are TGTGCCAGCAGTTCCTTTAATTCACCCCTCCACTTT. Translation: CASSSFNSPLHF.

On this clone itself: The sample has other DNA sequences that encode this CDR3 too. The chain joins TRBV7-9 to TRBJ1-6; D ambiguous. Germline V gene data show CDR1 as SEHNR and CDR2 as FQNEAQ (reference sequence). The CDR3 sequence is 13 residues long. V was clipped by 0 bases and J by 10 bases, with 7 bases between them. In DNA, the CDR3 is TGTGCCAGCAGCTTAGCAGAGGGATCACCCCTCCACTTT. This gives the protein CASSLAEGSPLHF.

The chain combines TRBV11-2 with TRBJ1-4; no clear D gene. V was trimmed by 1 base and J by 2 bases, leaving 14 bases between them. The CDR3 extends over 17 amino acids. Germline V gene lookup returns CDR1 SGHAT and CDR2 FQNNGV. The CDR3 DNA is TGTGCCAGCAGCTTAGGGGCGTTTGGCAACACTAATGAAAAACTGTTTTTT. Its protein is CASSLGAFGNTNEKLFF.

The V and J genes are TRBV4-2 and TRBJ1-5; no definite D call. This CDR3 contains 16 residues. Trimming removed 0 bases at V and 4 bases at J, with 13 bases between. The germline V gene has CDR1 LGHNA and CDR2 YNFKEQ. The CDR3 DNA sequence: TGTGCCAGCAGCCAAGATCAAGTCGGGTTTAATCAGCCCCAGCATTTT. It yields the protein CASSQDQVGFNQPQHF.

This sequence joins TRBV11-2 and TRBJ1-6, with 7 positions matching TRBD1. J was trimmed by 9 bases and V by 3 bases; bases with no gene match: 11. This CDR3 region has 16 residues. Germline-derived CDR1 and CDR2 are SGHAT and FQNNGV. CDR3 sequence reads: CASSLVPTGSTSPLHF. The CDR3, as DNA: TGTGCCAGCAGCTTGGTACCGACAGGGTCCACTTCACCCCTCCACTTT.

The chain has TRBV18 and TRBJ2-1; 8 bases line up with TRBD2. The CDR3 has 15 amino acids. The V gene end was trimmed by 3 bases and the J gene end by 6 bases; junction bases not matched to a gene: 7. CDR1 KGHSH and CDR2 LQKENI come from the germline V gene. The CDR3 region has the DNA TGTGCCAGCTCACCTTTAGCGGGACTGCCCAATGAGCAGTTCTTC. It yields the protein CASSPLAGLPNEQFF.

In the case of this clone: One end of the junction is discordant with germline, which a read error may explain. J is TRBJ2-7 and V is TRBV6-1, with TRBD2 identical over 11 bases. Looked up from germline, CDR1 is MNHNS and CDR2 is SASEGT. This CDR3 contains 14 residues. For the CDR3, the DNA is TGTGCCAGCAGTGAAGGCGTCCTAGCGGGAGGCGGGGACTTC. Protein sequence: CASSEGVLAGGGDF.

The rearrangement uses TRBV2 and TRBJ1-1; D remains unclear. V was trimmed by 6 bases and J by 0 bases, leaving 8 bases between them. CDR1 is SNHLY, CDR2 FYNNEI, per germline. The CDR3 has 13 amino acids. The CDR3 loop is CASSEIMNTEAFF. In DNA form, the CDR3 reads TGTGCCAGCAGCGAAATCATGAACACTGAAGCTTTCTTT.

The chain uses TRBV10-3 and TRBJ2-1, with 10 bases aligning to TRBD2. V gave up 0 bases and J gave up 10 bases; unmatched junction bases: 12. In germline, CDR1 is ENHRY, CDR2 SYGVKD. The CDR3 is 17 amino acids. The CDR3 DNA reads TGTGCCATCAGTGAGTCGTCTGGTCTAGCGGGAGTTAAGGAGCAGTTCTTC. This translates into CAISESSGLAGVKEQFF.

V gene TRBV10-3 combines with J gene TRBJ2-1; TRBD1 agrees at 9 bases. The V and J ends lost 10 bases and 5 bases, in that order; junction bases with no gene match: 9. Germline loops: CDR1 ENHRY, CDR2 SYGVKD. The CDR3 spans 14 residues. The DNA of the CDR3 is TGTGCCACCGAACCGGGACAGGGTCACAATGAGCAGTTCTTC. It yields the protein CATEPGQGHNEQFF.

J is TRBJ2-7 and V is TRBV21-1; the D call TRBD1 from the table was never checked on the DNA. TRBV21-1 is a pseudogene locus. The CDR3 has 14 amino acids. The CDR3 bases are TGTGCCATCCGGACAGGGTCTTCCTCCTACGAGCAGTACTTC. This gives the protein CAIRTGSSSYEQYF.

The rearrangement joins TRBV6-5 to TRBJ2-2, with 8 bases identical to TRBD1. The CDR3 loop spans 13 amino acids. The germline V gene encodes CDR1 MNHEY and CDR2 SVGAGI. Trimming at V came to 8 bases and at J to 6 bases, leaving 5 bases not matched to a gene. CDR3 region: CASSGQGAGELFF. In DNA form, the CDR3 reads TGTGCCAGCTCCGGACAGGGCGCCGGGGAGCTGTTTTTT.

The chain employs TRBV19 and TRBJ1-1, with 7 bases identical to TRBD1. There are 13 residues in the CDR3. Germline CDR1 LNHDA, CDR2 SQIVND (reference sequence). Unmatched junction bases numbered 2, after V lost 4 bases and J lost 3 bases. Here the CDR3 DNA reads TGTGCCAGTAGTAGACAGGGCTACACTGAAGCTTTCTTT. Translation: CASSRQGYTEAFF. The variable domain in full, with the rest retrieved from reference TRBV19 and TRBJ1-1, is DGGITQSPKYLFRKEGQNVTLSCEQNLNHDAMYWYRQDPGQGLRLIYYSQIVNDFQKGDIAEGYSVSREKKESFPLTVTSAQKNPTAFYLCASSRQGYTEAFFGQGTRLTVV.

The chain is built from TRBV5-4 and TRBJ1-1; TRBD1 agrees at 9 bases. This CDR3 is 14 amino acids long. The ends lost 4 bases at V and 6 bases at J; junction bases unmatched: 7. Germline V CDR1 and CDR2: SGHNT, YYREEE (reference sequence). The CDR3 nucleotides read TGTGCCAGCAGCCCCCGGACAGGGGACGCTGAAGCTTTCTTT. This sequence encodes CASSPRTGDAEAFF. The full variable domain, with the rest looked up from reference TRBV5-4 and TRBJ1-1, is ETGVTQSPTHLIKTRGQQVTLRCSSQSGHNTVSWYQQALGQGPQFIFQYYREEENGRGNFPPRFSGLQFPNYSSELNVNALELDDSALYLCASSPRTGDAEAFFGQGTRLTVV.

J is TRBJ2-3 and V is TRBV10-1; 10 bases match TRBD2. Germline loops: CDR1 WNHNN, CDR2 SYGVQD (reference sequence). The CDR3 runs 15 residues. The V segment lost 3 bases and the J segment 4 bases; nucleotides outside the gene matches: 4. CDR3 DNA sequence: TGCGCCAGCAGTGACAGCGGGGGGGCCCCAGATACGCAGTATTTT. This codes for CASSDSGGAPDTQYF.

This clone came up once. This sequence joins TRBV9 and TRBJ2-7, with a tentative D call TRBD2 (5 bases). This CDR3 is 14 amino acids long. Germline V gives CDR1 SGDLS, CDR2 YYNGEE. Trimming cost V 0 bases and J 3 bases, with 10 bases left between them. The CDR3 DNA reads TGTGCCAGCAGCGTAGGAGTGACTAACTACGAGCAGTACTTC. Encoded protein: CASSVGVTNYEQYF.

The gene calls are TRBV5-1 and TRBJ2-2; weak D call: TRBD1 (6 bases). CDR3 length: 15 residues. V lost 4 bases to trimming and J lost 8 bases, with 18 bases between them. Germline CDR1 and CDR2: SGHRS and YFSETQ. The DNA of the CDR3 is TGCGCCAGCAGCACCGGACAGCCGCTGGGAGGGGAGCTGTTTTTT. This gives the protein CASSTGQPLGGELFF.

This sequence joins TRBV7-9 and TRBJ1-4; no definite D call. V was trimmed by 1 base and J by 0 bases, leaving 9 bases between them. This CDR3 comprises 16 residues. Germline CDR1 reads SEHNR; CDR2 reads FQNEAQ (reference sequence). The CDR3 loop reads CASSLGERATNEKLFF. In DNA, the CDR3 is TGTGCCAGCAGCTTAGGAGAAAGAGCAACTAATGAAAAACTGTTTTTT.

V usage is TRBV28 and J usage is TRBJ1-2, with D hard to call. This CDR3 region has 14 residues. The V gene lost 5 bases and the J gene lost 3 bases, with 13 bases spanning the gap. Germline loops: CDR1 MDHEN, CDR2 SYDVKM. The CDR3 spells CASSPVRIHYGYTF. The CDR3 coding sequence is TGTGCCAGCAGTCCCGTCAGGATCCACTATGGCTACACCTTC.

J is TRBJ1-3 and V is TRBV6-5; D is perhaps TRBD1 (5 bases). Germline lookup yields CDR1 MNHEY and CDR2 SVGAGI. V lost 7 bases, J lost 1 base, and 8 bases lay in between. This CDR3 region has 13 residues. CDR3 loop: CASTKGSGNTIYF. The CDR3 DNA reads TGTGCCAGCACCAAGGGGTCTGGAAACACCATATATTTT.

This sequence joins TRBV5-4 and TRBJ2-7, with TRBD1 matching over 10 bases. Germline values: CDR1 SGHNT, CDR2 YYREEE (reference sequence). V gave up 3 bases and J gave up 2 bases; unmatched junction bases: 2. The CDR3 has 14 residues. CDR3 in amino acids: CASSSGQGAYEQYF. CDR3 sequence (DNA): TGTGCCAGCAGCTCCGGACAGGGGGCCTACGAGCAGTACTTC.

This clone has only one observation. This chain connects TRBV19 to TRBJ1-1; 7 bases are a match to TRBD1. The CDR3 sequence is 14 residues long. CDR1 is LNHDA, CDR2 SQIVND, per germline (reference sequence). V shed 3 bases and J 8 bases; nucleotides not matched to a gene: 9. The chain's CDR3 is CASSMGAGTAEAFF. CDR3 sequence (DNA): TGTGCCAGTAGTATGGGTGCCGGGACAGCCGAAGCTTTCTTT.

The rearrangement uses TRBV19 and TRBJ1-5, with D perhaps matching TRBD1 (6 bases). The CDR3 consists of 15 residues. CDR1 and CDR2 (germline): LNHDA, SQIVND (reference sequence). Trimming took off 6 bases at V and 1 base at J, with 13 bases between the two ends. The CDR3 here is CASRVGGQSNQPQHF. CDR3 sequence (DNA): TGTGCCAGTAGGGTGGGGGGGCAAAGCAATCAGCCCCAGCATTTT.

This chain joins TRBV28 and TRBJ2-7; possibly TRBD1 for D (5 bases). Germline lookup yields CDR1 MDHEN and CDR2 SYDVKM. There are 12 residues in the CDR3. V was clipped by 6 bases and J by 6 bases, with 12 bases between them. The CDR3 sequence is CASSPQGFEQYF. The DNA for the CDR3 is TGTGCCAGCAGCCCCCAGGGTTTCGAGCAGTACTTC.

This chain links TRBV7-8 with TRBJ1-2; perhaps TRBD1 as D (6 bases). Trimming cost V 1 base and J 7 bases, with 13 bases left between them. Per germline, CDR1 SGHVS and CDR2 FQNEAQ. The CDR3 covers 14 residues. DNA for the CDR3: TGTGCCAGCAGCTTAGATCCAGGGGATGGTGGCTACACCTTC. Residues: CASSLDPGDGGYTF. Full variable domain (rest looked up from reference TRBV7-8 and TRBJ1-2): GAGVSQSPRYKVAKRGQDVALRCDPISGHVSLFWYQQALGQGPEFLTYFQNEAQLDKSGLPSDRFFAERPEGSVSTLKIQRTQQEDSAVYLCASSLDPGDGGYTFGSGTRLTVV.